This TCR beta chain originates from a study of a mutant IDH1 vaccine in newly diagnosed glioma. Across the study: Previous care, which was radiotherapy, temozolomide, or both, most often involved both.

As for time point: baseline, week 1 (first vaccination visit). The treatment denotes: pre-vaccination baseline after standard-of-care therapy. Here immunoSEQ multiplex PCR was the method, and the copy in TCRdb shows in-frame clones only, minus some. The sample carries tens of thousands of clones, roughly 78% recorded once. This CDR3 is 11 amino acids long. V dropped 4 bases and J dropped 4 bases, with 5 bases sitting between them. The germline V gene has CDR1 MNHNY and CDR2 SVGAGI (reference sequence). The specimen was PBMCs, collected from a glioma patient treated with radiotherapy, temozolomide or both. The rearrangement links TRBV6-6 to TRBJ2-7, with D hard to call. This TCR came from a middle-aged man with glioma. The CDR3 reads CASSSEYEQYF. CDR3 sequence (DNA): TGTGCCAGCAGTTCTGAGTACGAGCAGTACTTC.